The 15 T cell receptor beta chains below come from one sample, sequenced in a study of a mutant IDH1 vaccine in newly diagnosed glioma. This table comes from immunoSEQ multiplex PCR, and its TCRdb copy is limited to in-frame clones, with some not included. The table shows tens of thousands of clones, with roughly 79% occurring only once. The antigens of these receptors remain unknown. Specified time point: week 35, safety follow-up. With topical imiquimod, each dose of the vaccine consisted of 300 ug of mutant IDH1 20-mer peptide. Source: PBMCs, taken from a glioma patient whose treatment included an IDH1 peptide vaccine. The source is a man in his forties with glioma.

CDR3 DNA: TGTGCCAGCAGCTTAGTGGGACTAGCGGGAGTAGGCACCGGGGAGCTGTTTTTT. Its protein product is CASSLVGLAGVGTGELFF. The chain combines TRBV7-2 with TRBJ2-2; TRBD2 matches at 14 bases. This CDR3 has 18 residues. Per germline, CDR1 SGHTA and CDR2 FQGNSA. V lost 1 base and J lost 4; bases outside the gene matches: 5.

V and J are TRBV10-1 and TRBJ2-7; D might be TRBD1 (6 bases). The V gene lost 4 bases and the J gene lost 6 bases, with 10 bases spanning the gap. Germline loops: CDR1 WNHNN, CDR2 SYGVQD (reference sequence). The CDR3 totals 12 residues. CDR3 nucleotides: TGCGCCAGCAGTGTGGGGGCCGGCGAGCAGTACTTC. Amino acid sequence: CASSVGAGEQYF.

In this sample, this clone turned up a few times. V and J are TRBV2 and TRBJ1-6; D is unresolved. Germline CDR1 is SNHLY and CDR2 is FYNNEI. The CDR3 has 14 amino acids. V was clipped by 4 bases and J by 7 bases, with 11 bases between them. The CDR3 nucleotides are TGTGCCAGCAGTGTGCCCCCTGGCAATTCACCCCTCCACTTT. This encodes CASSVPPGNSPLHF.

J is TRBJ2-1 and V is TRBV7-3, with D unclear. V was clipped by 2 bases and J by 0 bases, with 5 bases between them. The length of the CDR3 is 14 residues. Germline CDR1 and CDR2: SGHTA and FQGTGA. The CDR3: CASSLFGSYNEQFF. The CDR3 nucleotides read TGTGCCAGCAGCTTATTCGGCTCCTACAATGAGCAGTTCTTC.

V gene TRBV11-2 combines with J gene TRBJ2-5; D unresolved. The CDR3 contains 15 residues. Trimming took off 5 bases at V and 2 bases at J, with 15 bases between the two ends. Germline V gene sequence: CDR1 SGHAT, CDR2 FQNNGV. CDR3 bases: TGTGCCAGCAGCCGACCATTAGGGAATCAAGAGACCCAGTACTTC. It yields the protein CASSRPLGNQETQYF.

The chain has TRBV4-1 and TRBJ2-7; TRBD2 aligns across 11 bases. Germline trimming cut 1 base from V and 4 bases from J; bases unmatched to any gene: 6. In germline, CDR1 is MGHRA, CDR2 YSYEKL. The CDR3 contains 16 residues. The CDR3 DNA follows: TGCGCCAGCAGCCAAGCGGGGACTAGCGGCAAGTACGAGCAGTACTTC. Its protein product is CASSQAGTSGKYEQYF.

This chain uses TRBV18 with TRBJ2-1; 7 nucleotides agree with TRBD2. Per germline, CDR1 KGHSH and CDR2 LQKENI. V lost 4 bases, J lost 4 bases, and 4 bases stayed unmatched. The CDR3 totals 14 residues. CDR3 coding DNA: TGTGCCAGCTCACTGGGGGGGGAATACAATGAGCAGTTCTTC. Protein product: CASSLGGEYNEQFF.

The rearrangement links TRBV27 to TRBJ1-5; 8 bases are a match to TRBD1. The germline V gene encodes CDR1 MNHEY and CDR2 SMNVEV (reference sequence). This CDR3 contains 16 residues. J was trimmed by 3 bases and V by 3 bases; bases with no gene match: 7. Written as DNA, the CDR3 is TGTGCCAGCAGTTTTGCCCAGGGGGCCTCCAATCAGCCCCAGCATTTT. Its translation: CASSFAQGASNQPQHF.

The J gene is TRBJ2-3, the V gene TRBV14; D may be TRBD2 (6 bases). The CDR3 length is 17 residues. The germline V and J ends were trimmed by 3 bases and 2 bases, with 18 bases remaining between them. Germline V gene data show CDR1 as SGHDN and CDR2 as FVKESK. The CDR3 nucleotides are TGTGCCAGCAGCCAGGTGGGGGGACTCTCCCACACAGATACGCAGTATTTT. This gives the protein CASSQVGGLSHTDTQYF.

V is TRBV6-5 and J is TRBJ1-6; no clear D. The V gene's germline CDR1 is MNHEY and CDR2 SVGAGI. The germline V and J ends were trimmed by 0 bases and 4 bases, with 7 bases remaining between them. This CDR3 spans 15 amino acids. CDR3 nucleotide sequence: TGTGCCAGCAGTTACTCCTGGTCTTATAATTCACCCCTCCACTTT. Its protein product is CASSYSWSYNSPLHF.

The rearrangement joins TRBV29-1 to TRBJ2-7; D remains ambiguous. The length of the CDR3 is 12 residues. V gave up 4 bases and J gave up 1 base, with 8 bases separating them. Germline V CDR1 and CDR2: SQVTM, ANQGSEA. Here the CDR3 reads CSVVPGSYEQYF. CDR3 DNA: TGCAGCGTTGTCCCAGGTTCCTACGAGCAGTACTTC.

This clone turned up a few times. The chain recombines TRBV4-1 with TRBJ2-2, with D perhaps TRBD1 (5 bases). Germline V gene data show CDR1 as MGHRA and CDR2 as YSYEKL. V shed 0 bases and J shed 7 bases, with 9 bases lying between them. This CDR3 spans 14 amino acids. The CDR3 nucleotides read TGCGCCAGCAGCCAAGAGGGGCAGCGCGGGGAGCTGTTTTTT. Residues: CASSQEGQRGELFF.

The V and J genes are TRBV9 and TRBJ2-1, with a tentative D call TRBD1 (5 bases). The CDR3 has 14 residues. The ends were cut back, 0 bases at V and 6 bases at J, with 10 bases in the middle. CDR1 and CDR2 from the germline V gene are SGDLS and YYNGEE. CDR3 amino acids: CASSVVGGANEQFF. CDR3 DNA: TGTGCCAGCAGCGTAGTTGGTGGGGCCAATGAGCAGTTCTTC.

CDR3 amino acids: CASSPVTGVGANVLTF. CDR3 nucleotide sequence: TGTGCCAGCTCGCCAGTAACAGGGGTTGGGGCCAACGTCCTGACTTTC. The gene calls are TRBV18 and TRBJ2-6, with 7 bases aligning to TRBD1. V lost 6 bases, J lost 3 bases, and 8 bases stayed unmatched. The CDR3 has 16 residues. CDR1 is KGHSH and CDR2 is LQKENI in the germline V gene.

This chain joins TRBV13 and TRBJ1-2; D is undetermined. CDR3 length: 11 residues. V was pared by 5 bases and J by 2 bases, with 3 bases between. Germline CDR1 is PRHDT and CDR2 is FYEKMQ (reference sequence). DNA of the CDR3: TGTGCCAGCAGCGGCAACTATGGCTACACCTTC. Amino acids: CASSGNYGYTF.